This T cell receptor (beta chain) emerged from a study of T-cell memory formation after mild COVID-19. Study observations and caveats: Memory sampled before infection contained some responding clones, suggesting cross-reactive memory joined.

Germline assignment: CDR1 SGHKS and CDR2 YYEKEE (reference sequence). The V end lost 0 bases, the J end lost 4 bases, and 10 bases lay between the germline ends. The CDR3 has 14 amino acids. With respect to this clonotype: Its antigen is currently unknown.

Via MiXCR, TCRdb re-called the 5' RACE reads, giving one row per CDR3 protein. The sample holds 120,000 or so distinct CDR3 sequences, 5% to 6.5% seen once. Material for sequencing was PBMCs or a T cell subset sorted from them (not recorded which). The clonotype was recovered from an adult woman who had mild COVID-19 (a few samples of this study predate the infection). Cell type and time point are not known. V and J are TRBV5-5 and TRBJ1-1; D is perhaps TRBD1 (5 bases). The CDR3 protein is CASSLGLGGTEAFF. Here the CDR3 DNA reads TGTGCCAGCAGCTTGGGTCTGGGGGGCACTGAAGCTTTCTTT.